This is a list of T cell receptor beta chains from one sample in a study of shared clonotypes between healthy human individuals. Data came from immunoSEQ multiplex PCR; TCRdb stores just in-frame clones and leaves some out. The profile shows 2,100,000 or so clones, approximately 94% of them singletons. The sequenced sample consisted of naive CD4+ T cells sorted from blood. These receptor sequences come from a man in his late teens or twenties in good health. CDR3s include the opening cysteine and the closing phenylalanine or tryptophan. Each record gives: clone size, V gene, J gene, D gene, CDR3 DNA, CDR3 protein. D genes are given only for firm matches. Clone size is stated in some rows and not others, as once, few, many or a class when expanded.

size: NA
V: TRBV6-5
J: TRBJ2-7
D: NA
DNA: TGTGCCAGCAGTCGAGGACAACTCCACTACGAGCAGTACTTC
CDR3: CASSRGQLHYEQYF

size: few
V: TRBV28
J: TRBJ1-5
D: NA
DNA: TGTGCCAGCAGTTTAACAGGGCAGACTCAGCCCCAGCATTTT
CDR3: CASSLTGQTQPQHF

size: once
V: TRBV5-1
J: TRBJ1-2
D: NA
DNA: TGCGCCAGCAGCTTGTCCGAGACGGAAGTCTATGGCTACACCTTC
CDR3: CASSLSETEVYGYTF

size: NA
V: TRBV18
J: TRBJ2-7
D: NA
DNA: TGTGCCAGCTCACCACCCCCCTGGGGGTCCGAGCAGTACTTC
CDR3: CASSPPPWGSEQYF

size: NA
V: TRBV4-3
J: TRBJ2-2
D: NA
DNA: TGCGCCAGCAGCCAAAGCCAGAACACCGGGGAGCTGTTTTTT
CDR3: CASSQSQNTGELFF

size: NA
V: TRBV5-4
J: TRBJ2-7
D: NA
DNA: TGTGCCAGCAGCGTCCCAGGGGAACGCGAGCAGTACTTC
CDR3: CASSVPGEREQYF

size: NA
V: TRBV18
J: TRBJ1-5
D: NA
DNA: TGTGCCAGCTCACCAGGGAGAGAGGGCGGGCGCAATCAGCCCCAGCATTTT
CDR3: CASSPGREGGRNQPQHF

size: NA
V: TRBV5-1
J: TRBJ2-5
D: NA
DNA: TGCGCCAGCAGCGTACAGACGTACCAAGAGACCCAGTACTTC
CDR3: CASSVQTYQETQYF

size: NA
V: TRBV18
J: TRBJ2-2
D: TRBD1
DNA: TGTGCCAGCTCACCCCCGGCAGGGGGCAAGAACACCGGGGAGCTGTTTTTT
CDR3: CASSPPAGGKNTGELFF

size: NA
V: TRBV28
J: TRBJ2-2
D: TRBD1
DNA: TGTGCCAGCAGTCCCGGGACAGGGGTATCCGGGGAGCTGTTTTTT
CDR3: CASSPGTGVSGELFF

size: NA
V: TRBV11-2
J: TRBJ2-7
D: NA
DNA: TGTGCCAGCAGCTTAGAAGAGGGAGGCTCCTACGAGCAGTACTTC
CDR3: CASSLEEGGSYEQYF

size: once
V: TRBV2
J: TRBJ1-4
D: NA
DNA: TGTGCCAGCAGTGGGAAGAGTGCGGGGACAACGATCAGTGAAAAACTGTTTTTT
CDR3: CASSGKSAGTTISEKLFF

size: NA
V: TRBV7-2
J: TRBJ2-2
D: NA
DNA: TGTGCCAGCAGCCTCGATGGGACCGGGGAGCTGTTTTTT
CDR3: CASSLDGTGELFF

size: NA
V: TRBV2
J: TRBJ1-2
D: NA
DNA: TGTGCCAGCAGCCGACAGGAGTTACATGGCTACACCTTC
CDR3: CASSRQELHGYTF

size: NA
V: TRBV5-4
J: TRBJ1-2
D: TRBD1
DNA: TGTGCCAGCAGCCAAGGACAGGGATGGTTCTTGAAAGGCTACACCTTC
CDR3: CASSQGQGWFLKGYTF

size: NA
V: TRBV11-2
J: TRBJ2-7
D: NA
DNA: TGTGCCAGCAGCTATACAACCCCGGGGTCCTACGAGCAGTACTTC
CDR3: CASSYTTPGSYEQYF

size: once
V: TRBV7-2
J: TRBJ1-4
D: NA
DNA: TGTGCCAGCAGCTTAGTCGGCAACAGGGTCTCGGCTAATGAAAAACTGTTTTTT
CDR3: CASSLVGNRVSANEKLFF

size: NA
V: TRBV11-2
J: TRBJ2-1
D: NA
DNA: TGTGCCAGCAGCTCTAGGGGAGACAAGGGTTACAATGAGCAGTTCTTC
CDR3: CASSSRGDKGYNEQFF

size: NA
V: TRBV30
J: TRBJ2-3
D: NA
DNA: TGTGCCTTCGATCAGGCTGTTTCGCAGTATTTT
CDR3: CAFDQAVSQYF

size: NA
V: TRBV10-1
J: TRBJ1-1
D: NA
DNA: TGCGCCAGCAGTGAGTCGGACAGGAACACTGAAGCTTTCTTT
CDR3: CASSESDRNTEAFF

size: NA
V: TRBV5-1
J: TRBJ1-6
D: TRBD1
DNA: TGCGCCAGCAGCTTGGGACAGGGTTCGGATTCACCCCTCCACTTT
CDR3: CASSLGQGSDSPLHF

size: NA
V: TRBV7-3
J: TRBJ2-2
D: NA
DNA: TGTGCCAGCAGCTTAACCGCTGGGGCGGACACCGGGGAGCTGTTTTTT
CDR3: CASSLTAGADTGELFF

size: NA
V: TRBV7-2
J: TRBJ2-5
D: NA
DNA: TGTGCCAGCAGCTTCGGACCTTCCCAAGAGACCCAGTACTTC
CDR3: CASSFGPSQETQYF

size: NA
V: TRBV7-2
J: TRBJ2-1
D: TRBD2
DNA: TGTGCCAGCAGCTCCTCCGGGGCGGGAGACCACAATGAGCAGTTCTTC
CDR3: CASSSSGAGDHNEQFF

size: NA
V: TRBV6-5
J: TRBJ2-7
D: NA
DNA: TGTGCCAGCAGTCGAGGGCCCTCCCGGGAGCAGTACTTC
CDR3: CASSRGPSREQYF

size: NA
V: TRBV11-3
J: TRBJ2-3
D: NA
DNA: TGTGCCAGCAGCCCAGGGGGCGGGAGGGCCCTCAACACAGATACGCAGTATTTT
CDR3: CASSPGGGRALNTDTQYF

size: NA
V: TRBV28
J: TRBJ2-5
D: NA
DNA: TGTGCCAGCACATTGAACTGGGGGGAGACCCAGTACTTC
CDR3: CASTLNWGETQYF